The following is a T cell receptor (beta chain) sequence with its context. Its antigen remains unknown. Distinct nucleotide sequences in the sample also encode this CDR3. This sample is drawn from a study of shared clonotypes between healthy human individuals. General study results and limits: Shared across a handful of donors were roughly 5% of the naive CD4 clonotypes. Generally, naive subsets (rather than memory subsets) showed larger estimated richness.

Assay: immunoSEQ multiplex PCR; the TCRdb copy retains only in-frame clones and omits some. The sample lists some 2.1 million clones; roughly 94% were seen once. HIV-negative, healthy adults without recent acute infections or vaccinations were the donors. A split of CD4+ cells into CD45RA+ naive and CD45RA-negative memory subsets was performed. V was pared by 5 bases and J by 8 bases, with 9 bases between. CDR1 is MNHEY and CDR2 is SVGAGI in the germline V gene. The CDR3 covers 11 residues. This rearrangement joins TRBV6-5 to TRBJ1-2; D is unclear. The TCR comes from a man aged 18 to 30 in good health. The sample comprised naive CD4+ T cells sorted from blood. The sample's subset: CD45RA+ positively selected. The CDR3, as DNA: TGTGCCAGCAGTCAAGGAAGCGGCTACACCTTC. It specifies CASSQGSGYTF.